The rows below give T cell receptor beta chains drawn from one sample of a study of blood T cell repertoires in COVID-19. Some clones are missing from TCRdb's copy, which holds only in-frame ones; the method was immunoSEQ multiplex PCR. The profile covers about 170,000 clones, with around 82% appearing a single time and about a tenth taken by the ten largest. Sequenced input: peripheral blood. These receptors originate from a man in his sixties or seventies with active or convalescent COVID-19. The CDR3 runs from the conserved cysteine through the conserved F or W. D genes are given only for firm matches. The size entry is marked missing in some rows and otherwise reads once, few, many or a size class.

size	D	J	V	CDR3	DNA
NA	NA	TRBJ1-4	TRBV29-1	CSAAGTPSRPNEKLFF	TGCAGCGCCGCCGGGACACCCAGCCGTCCTAATGAAAAACTGTTTTTT
NA	NA	TRBJ2-3	TRBV12-3/TRBV12-4	CASSLELRDTQYF	TGTGCCAGCAGTTTAGAGTTGCGGGATACGCAGTATTTT
NA	TRBD1	TRBJ2-7	TRBV7-2	CASSLGFGTGPHEQYF	TGTGCCAGCAGCTTAGGGTTCGGGACAGGACCCCACGAGCAGTACTTC
NA	TRBD1	TRBJ1-4	TRBV2	CASSGQGATNEKLFF	TGTGCCAGCAGCGGACAGGGTGCAACTAATGAAAAACTGTTTTTT
NA	NA	TRBJ1-2	TRBV4-3	CASSQDSSRGYNYGYTF	TGCGCCAGCAGCCAAGATTCGTCTCGGGGGTATAACTATGGCTACACCTTC
NA	NA	TRBJ2-4	TRBV15	CATRTLGGNIQYF	TGTGCCACCAGGACACTTGGGGGGAACATTCAGTACTTC
NA	NA	TRBJ1-4	TRBV29-1	CSVLQGSEKLFF	TGCAGCGTTCTACAGGGTTCCGAAAAACTGTTTTTT
NA	TRBD1	TRBJ2-4	TRBV4-3	CASSQGGGTGGQIQYF	TGCGCCAGCAGCCAAGGGGGTGGGACAGGGGGCCAAATTCAGTACTTC
few	TRBD2	TRBJ2-1	TRBV5-1	CASSLFPSGSNGEQFF	TGCGCCAGCAGCTTGTTTCCTAGCGGGAGCAACGGTGAGCAGTTCTTC
few	TRBD1	TRBJ2-1	TRBV5-1	CASSLDRDLQYEQFF	TGCGCCAGCAGCCTGGACAGGGATCTCCAATATGAGCAGTTCTTC
few	TRBD2	TRBJ2-3	TRBV7-9	CASSAIPGLAGVETDTQYF	TGTGCCAGCAGCGCTATCCCGGGACTAGCGGGAGTGGAAACAGATACGCAGTATTTT
NA	TRBD2	TRBJ2-7	TRBV6-6	CASKTSVSYEQYF	TGTGCCAGCAAGACTAGCGTCTCCTACGAGCAGTACTTC